This paragraph reports one TCR beta chain. The data were obtained in a study of blood T cell repertoires in COVID-19. Assay: immunoSEQ multiplex PCR; the TCRdb copy retains only in-frame clones and omits some. The repertoire consists of 200,000 to 300,000 clones, with 84% occurring once and the leading ten covering 4%. Germline CDR1 reads KGHSH; CDR2 reads LQKENI. The CDR3 runs 19 residues. Trimming took 7 bases from V and 1 from J; bases not matched to a gene: 19. The V gene is TRBV18, the J gene TRBJ2-3; TRBD2 aligns across 8 bases. The TCR originated in a man aged 50 or older with acute or convalescent COVID-19. Sequences were obtained from peripheral blood. CDR3 protein: CASLVSGSTQYGGTDTQYF. DNA for the CDR3: TGTGCCAGCTTAGTAAGCGGGAGTACCCAGTATGGAGGCACAGATACGCAGTATTTT. Filled out from reference TRBV18 and TRBJ2-3, the complete variable domain reads NAGVMQNPRHLVRRRGQEARLRCSPMKGHSHVYWYRQLPEEGLKFMVYLQKENIIDESGMPKERFSAEFPKEGPSILRIQQVVRGDSAAYFCASLVSGSTQYGGTDTQYFGPGTRLTVL.